Listed below are T cell receptor beta chains from one sample, sequenced in a study of regulatory T cells in long-lasting Graves disease. TCRdb re-analysed the multiplex PCR reads in MiXCR, keeping a single row per CDR3 protein. The data hold about 450,000 distinct CDR3 sequences, with approximately 16% observed a single time. The data also belong to a second study, concerning T cells in Graves' hyperthyroidism and ophthalmopathy.

Sequences were derived from peripheral blood mononuclear cells (PBMCs), sampled at new diagnosis, from a patient treated with antithyroid drugs. The receptors were gathered from a woman aged 30 to 39 with Graves disease. Both conserved end residues are part of each CDR3. A D gene is named only where the DNA matches it firmly. Expanded clones get a size class; other rows say once, few or many, or leave the size out.

d_call	j_call	clone_size	v_call	cdr3_aa	cdr3_nt
TRBD2	TRBJ2-1	many	TRBV20-1	CSAPRSGRLYEQFF	TGCAGTGCACCTCGGAGCGGGAGGCTGTATGAGCAGTTCTTC
-	TRBJ2-3	many	TRBV20-1	CSARENYKTDTQYF	TGCAGTGCCAGGGAAAACTACAAGACAGATACGCAGTATTTT
TRBD1	TRBJ1-4	many	TRBV30	CAWNPRGASNEKLFF	TGTGCCTGGAACCCCAGGGGGGCGTCTAATGAAAAACTGTTTTTT
-	TRBJ2-1	many	TRBV3-1	CASSPDAGSMGNEQFF	TGTGCCAGCAGCCCTGACGCCGGGAGTATGGGGAATGAGCAGTTCTTC
TRBD2	TRBJ2-1	many	TRBV5-1	CASSPLTSGERGEQFF	TGCGCCAGCAGTCCCCTGACTAGCGGGGAGAGGGGAGAGCAGTTCTTC
TRBD1	TRBJ1-4	many	TRBV28	CASGVLTGGRITNEKLFF	TGTGCCAGCGGAGTGCTTACAGGGGGCCGTATCACTAATGAAAAACTGTTTTTT
TRBD2	TRBJ2-2	many	TRBV11-2	CASSLRTSGRKPSNTGELFF	TGTGCCAGCAGCTTAAGGACTAGCGGGAGGAAACCTTCGAACACCGGGGAGCTGTTTTTT
-	TRBJ2-5	many	TRBV15	CATSRSQGGIGTQYF	TGTGCCACCAGCAGATCCCAAGGGGGGATAGGGACCCAGTACTTC
TRBD1	TRBJ2-2	many	TRBV5-1	CASSEDNRGRTTGELFF	TGCGCCAGCAGCGAAGATAACAGGGGGAGGACCACCGGGGAGCTGTTTTTT
TRBD2	TRBJ2-5	many	TRBV3-1	CASSQASGSGTQYF	TGTGCCAGCAGCCAAGCTAGCGGGAGTGGAACCCAGTACTTC
TRBD2	TRBJ2-1	-	TRBV19	CASKGLAGYNEQFF	TGTGCCAGTAAGGGACTAGCGGGATACAATGAGCAGTTCTTC
-	TRBJ2-7	-	TRBV4-1	CASSQELVVIEQYF	TGCGCCAGCAGCCAAGAATTGGTGGTGATCGAGCAGTACTTC
-	TRBJ2-7	many	TRBV28	CASTQTSSYEQYF	TGTGCCAGCACCCAGACTAGCTCCTACGAGCAGTACTTC
TRBD1	TRBJ1-1	many	TRBV7-9	CASSPGTGGWNTEAFF	TGTGCCAGCAGCCCAGGGACAGGGGGCTGGAACACTGAAGCTTTCTTT
-	TRBJ2-6	few	TRBV7-6	CASRPARHSGANVLTF	TGTGCCAGCAGGCCCGCTAGGCACTCTGGGGCCAACGTCCTGACTTTC
TRBD1	TRBJ1-1	many	TRBV7-9	CASSTGTALNTEAFF	TGTGCCAGCAGTACCGGGACAGCCTTGAACACTGAAGCTTTCTTT